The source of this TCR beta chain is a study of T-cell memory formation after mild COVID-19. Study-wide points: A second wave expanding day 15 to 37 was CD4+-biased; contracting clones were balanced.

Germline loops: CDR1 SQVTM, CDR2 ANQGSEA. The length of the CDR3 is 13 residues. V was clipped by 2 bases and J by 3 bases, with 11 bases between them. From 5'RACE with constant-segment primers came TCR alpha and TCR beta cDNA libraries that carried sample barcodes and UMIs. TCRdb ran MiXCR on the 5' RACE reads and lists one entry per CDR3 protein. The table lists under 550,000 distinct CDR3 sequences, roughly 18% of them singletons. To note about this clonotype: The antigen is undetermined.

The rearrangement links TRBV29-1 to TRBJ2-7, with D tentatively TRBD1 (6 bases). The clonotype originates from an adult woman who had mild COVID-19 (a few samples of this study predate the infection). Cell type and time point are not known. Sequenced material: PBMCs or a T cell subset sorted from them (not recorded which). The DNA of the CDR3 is TGCAGCGTTGAAACAGGGATAGGCTACGAGCAGTACTTC. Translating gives CSVETGIGYEQYF.